The sequence of this TCR beta chain was determined in a study of shared clonotypes between healthy human individuals (dated by TCRdb to the early 2020s). Study-wide context: The cohort included three men and a couple of women between 18 and 49 years of age. Each donor's leukapheresis produced roughly between roughly 0.9 and 8.9 billion PBMCs. To estimate repertoire size and how much clonotype sharing occurs between individuals, the study deeply sequenced the blood TCR repertoires of roughly 5 healthy adults. To increase sequencing depth and limit assay-specific biases, TCR repertoire library preparation and sequencing were carried out by different laboratories using diverse techniques. The research as a whole found: Pairwise subsampling indicated that sequencing depth was expected to affect the degree of clonotype sharing among donors. Because the study included a small number of donors, the genetic and exposure-history diversity represented was limited. Sampling was restricted to blood, and TCR repertoires in tissue are likely to differ from TCR repertoires in blood.

TCR CDR3 regions were amplified from genomic DNA by multiplex PCR using the deep immunoSEQ assay. For each cell subset, the extracted genomic DNA was distributed evenly across all wells of several immunoSEQ 96-well plates, and each plate served as one replicate. For unsorted PBMC, approximately 290 ng of genomic DNA, equivalent to approximately 30,000 T cell genomes, went into each replicate PCR. Ten immunoSEQ deep assay plates were used to sequence the unsorted PBMC genomic DNA. The purified libraries were quantified using a Qubit 3.0 fluorometer, sized with a Bioanalyzer 2100, and then quantified again using the KAPA Library Quantification kit. Every immunoSEQ 96-well plate was sequenced on a separate single-read 150-cycle Illumina NextSeq 550 flow cell. In the paper's pipeline: The immunoSEQ output contained only junctional sequences without quality scores, so filtering could not match that applied to full-length reads. To assign V/J genes and CDR3, sequences were annotated against IMGT germline references using PyIR, a Python wrapper for IgBLAST v1.9. Reads were removed for weak V/J assignments (E-value above 1e-6), missing CDR3, stop codons, out-of-frame junctions, or ambiguous translated residues. V3J clonotypes were defined as sequences sharing the same inferred V gene, J gene, and CDR3 amino acid sequence. The percentage overlap between two repertoires was calculated by dividing the number of shared unique clonotypes by the size of the smaller repertoire. Richness of each repertoire was evaluated using RTK rarefaction, the Chao1 estimator, and Recon v2.1 estimates of unobserved clonotypes. Not all clones reach the TCRdb copy of this immuneACCESS table, which keeps in-frame sequences only. Checked studies attribute under half of the gap to unresolved V genes and leave the rest unexplained. V, J and clone size were drawn from that table, and D and trimming were deduced from the DNA. In all, the sample holds 450,000 to 600,000 clones, and 79% of those were seen once. Together, the top ten hold around 12% of the sample.

From the cysteine up to the phenylalanine, the CDR3 has a length of 13 residues. The sequence is cut down to CDR3 DNA, 39 bases in frame from base 1. Sequences MGHDK (CDR1) and SYGVNS (CDR2) are obtained from the germline V gene. V is clipped by 6 bases and J by 8 bases, and the sequence between their germline boundaries is 14 bases long. A word on this clone: Its antigen is still unknown. No base-level quality is on record; no much larger clone is a single base apart.

The donors were healthy, HIV-negative adults with no recently reported acute infections or vaccinations. Every donor was a Caucasian adult living in Nashville, Tennessee, USA. For unsorted samples, roughly 81 million PBMCs were counted and genomic DNA was extracted with the QIAamp DNA Blood Mini kit. Blood was collected by leukapheresis, and PBMCs were isolated by Ficoll-Histopaque density gradient centrifugation and then cryopreserved in liquid nitrogen vapor phase. The sequence links TRBV25-1 to TRBJ2-4; the D gene is not confidently resolved. Sequencing was done on a sample of PBMCs. This TCR derives from a woman between 35 and 50 years old in good health. Some clones in this sample may be carry-over from other donors' samples. The CDR3 protein: CASSRPDTDIQYF. At the DNA level, the sequence is TGTGCCAGCAGCCGTCCGGATACGGACATTCAGTACTTC. The full variable domain, with segments outside the CDR3 supplied by the reference TRBV25-1 and TRBJ2-4 proteins, appears as EADIYQTPRYLVIGTGKKITLECSQTMGHDKMYWYQQDPGMELHLIHYSYGVNSTEKGDLSSESTVSRIRTEHFPLTLESARPSHTSQYLCASSRPDTDIQYFGAGTRLSVL.